These T cell receptor beta chains were read from a single sample in a study of early T cells in non-severe SARS-CoV-2 infection. TCRdb called the 5' RACE reads again in MiXCR, with one record for every CDR3 protein. The top ten hold more than 20% of the sample, which has fewer than 65,000 distinct CDR3 sequences, around 9% seen once. Sequenced input: whole blood. The source is an adult who was a healthcare worker with PCR-confirmed SARS-CoV-2 infection or an uninfected control (not recorded which). The CDR3 runs from the conserved cysteine through the conserved F or W. D genes are given only for firm matches. Some rows mark clone size as missing; the rest say once, few, many or name a class of expanded clone.

cdr3_aa	cdr3_nt	j_call	clone_size	d_call	v_call
CASSAGKDYEQYF	TGCGCCAGCAGCGCAGGGAAGGATTACGAGCAGTACTTC	TRBJ2-7	-	-	TRBV10-1
CASRGTGANVLTF	TGTGCCAGCAGGGGGACTGGGGCCAACGTCCTGACTTTC	TRBJ2-6	-	-	TRBV6-2/TRBV6-3
CAWSRQGDQPQHF	TGTGCCTGGAGTCGACAGGGTGATCAGCCCCAGCATTTT	TRBJ1-5	few	TRBD1	TRBV30
CASSLQGVDTQYF	TGCGCCAGCAGCTTACAGGGGGTAGATACGCAGTATTTT	TRBJ2-3	-	TRBD1	TRBV10-1
CASTQDGDYGYTF	TGTGCCAGCACCCAGGACGGAGACTATGGCTACACCTTC	TRBJ1-2	many	-	TRBV6-2/TRBV6-3
CASSQGAGFGANVLTF	TGCGCCAGCAGCCAGGGCGCAGGCTTTGGGGCCAACGTCCTGACTTTC	TRBJ2-6	many	-	TRBV4-1
CASSLSPGREAFF	TGTGCCAGCAGCTTGAGTCCAGGTCGAGAAGCTTTCTTT	TRBJ1-1	few	-	TRBV5-6
CASSPTGLDTQYF	TGTGCCAGCAGCCCCACAGGGTTGGATACGCAGTATTTT	TRBJ2-3	-	-	TRBV7-2
CASSLTPGSTEAFF	TGCGCCAGCAGCCTTACTCCAGGTAGCACTGAAGCTTTCTTT	TRBJ1-1	once	-	TRBV5-1
CASSPTGTTEAFF	TGCGCCAGCAGCCCTACAGGGACCACTGAAGCTTTCTTT	TRBJ1-1	-	-	TRBV5-1
CSARDYGYEQYF	TGCAGTGCTCGGGACTACGGGTACGAGCAGTACTTC	TRBJ2-7	many	TRBD2	TRBV20-1
CASSRGETPNTEAFF	TGTGCCAGCAGCCGGGGAGAGACACCGAACACTGAAGCTTTCTTT	TRBJ1-1	few	-	TRBV3-1
CASSDQGTGANVLTF	TGTGCCAGCAGCGATCAGGGAACCGGGGCCAACGTCCTGACTTTC	TRBJ2-6	-	-	TRBV9
CATSDFPGGELFF	TGTGCCACCAGTGATTTCCCCGGCGGGGAGCTGTTTTTT	TRBJ2-2	-	-	TRBV24-1
CATAEQPNQPQHF	TGTGCCACCGCGGAGCAGCCCAATCAGCCCCAGCATTTT	TRBJ1-5	-	-	TRBV6-2/TRBV6-3
CASSVGLEISPLHF	TGCGCCAGCAGCGTTGGGTTAGAGATTTCACCCCTCCACTTT	TRBJ1-6	few	-	TRBV5-1
CASSLESAGADIDTQYF	TGCGCCAGCAGCTTGGAGTCTGCCGGGGCGGATATAGATACGCAGTATTTT	TRBJ2-3	few	-	TRBV5-1
CASSRRGRTTDTQYF	TGTGCCAGCAGTCGAAGGGGGCGGACCACAGATACGCAGTATTTT	TRBJ2-3	many	TRBD1	TRBV6-5
CASSQAPPGDYGYTF	TGCGCCAGCAGCCAAGCTCCCCCGGGCGACTATGGCTACACCTTC	TRBJ1-2	many	-	TRBV4-1
CSATRGGGGGRYEQYF	TGCAGTGCGACCCGTGGGGGAGGAGGGGGCCGGTACGAGCAGTACTTC	TRBJ2-7	-	-	TRBV20-1
CASSPPEGPEAFF	TGTGCCAGCTCTCCCCCGGAGGGACCTGAAGCTTTCTTT	TRBJ1-1	few	-	TRBV12-3/TRBV12-4